This passage covers 29 T cell receptor beta chains from one sample sequenced in a study of post-analysis software for immune sequencing data. General study points: When patients were compared with controls, roughly five TRBV segments were more frequent, TRBV5-6, TRBV5-1 and TRBV20-1 among them.

These receptors' targets are unknown. The TCR beta cDNA libraries carried unique molecular identifiers. Each CDR3 protein is one row after TCRdb ran MiXCR on the PCR reads. The sample includes about 680,000 distinct CDR3 sequences, approximately 60% seen only once; the top ten take around 11%. Material: blood. The receptors derive from a girl under 10 years old with multiple sclerosis.

CDR3: CASTRGGGNQPQHF. The CDR3 coding sequence is TGTGCCAGCACCAGGGGTGGAGGGAATCAGCCCCAGCATTTT. The V gene is TRBV7-9, the J gene TRBJ1-5; perhaps TRBD1 as D (6 bases). Looked up from germline, CDR1 is SEHNR and CDR2 is FQNEAQ (reference sequence). CDR3 length equals 14 residues. Trimming shortened V by 7 bases and J by 4 bases, and 14 bases separated the two germline ends.

The chain carries TRBV4-3 and TRBJ2-1, with 9 bases matching TRBD2. The CDR3 is made up of 17 amino acids. CDR1 and CDR2 from the germline V gene are LGHNA and YSLEER. Germline trimming cut 4 bases from V and 0 bases from J; bases unmatched to any gene: 7. The chain's CDR3 is CASSLSGRTSSYNEQFF. The CDR3 DNA follows: TGCGCCAGCAGCCTGAGCGGGAGGACTAGCTCCTACAATGAGCAGTTCTTC.

V and J are TRBV12-3 or TRBV12-4 and TRBJ1-5; D unclear. The CDR3 length is 13 residues. The V gene lost 7 bases and the J gene lost 1 base, with 8 bases spanning the gap. CDR3 sequence reads: CASTPDSNQPQHF. The CDR3 DNA reads as TGTGCCAGCACCCCCGACAGCAATCAGCCCCAGCATTTT.

The chain has TRBV15 and TRBJ2-7, with D tentatively TRBD1 or TRBD2 (6 bases each). The ends were cut back, 1 base at V and 7 bases at J, with 17 bases in the middle. The length of the CDR3 is 15 residues. From germline, CDR1 is LNHNV and CDR2 YYDKDF (reference sequence). As DNA, the CDR3 is TGTGCCACCAGCAGAGGCCCCGGGGGCTACAATGAGCAGTACTTC. Translating it yields CATSRGPGGYNEQYF.

The chain joins TRBV20-1 to TRBJ2-7; 8 nucleotides match TRBD2. Germline CDR1 and CDR2: DFQATT and SNEGSKA (reference sequence). The CDR3 length is 16 residues. Trimming at V came to 1 base and at J to 2 bases, leaving 10 bases not matched to a gene. The CDR3 protein is CSARGVWASGPYEQYF. In DNA form, the CDR3 reads TGCAGTGCTAGAGGGGTGTGGGCTAGCGGGCCCTACGAGCAGTACTTC.

This clonotype has only a few counts. This chain uses TRBV4-1 with TRBJ1-1; D remains unclear. The CDR3 is 11 residues long. Germline loops: CDR1 MGHRA, CDR2 YSYEKL. V lost 8 bases and J lost 1, with 5 bases in between. In DNA form, the CDR3 reads TGCGCCAGCGGCGGGAACACTGAAGCTTTCTTT. Translation: CASGGNTEAFF.

The chain combines TRBV29-1 with TRBJ1-1; tentative D call: TRBD1 (5 bases). V gave up 4 bases and J gave up 1 base, with 25 bases separating them. Germline CDR1 is SQVTM and CDR2 is ANQGSEA. CDR3 length: 18 amino acids. This CDR3 reads CSVVGTPGVSRTNTEAFF. CDR3 bases: TGCAGCGTTGTGGGGACCCCCGGGGTCTCCCGAACGAACACTGAAGCTTTCTTT.

This clonotype was seen a few times. The chain links TRBV30 to TRBJ1-4; D not resolved. CDR3 size: 11 residues. V was clipped by 1 base and J by 7 bases, with 4 bases between them. Germline V gene lookup returns CDR1 GTSNPN and CDR2 SVGIG (reference sequence). The CDR3 DNA is TGTGCCTGGAGTGACGGTGAAAAACTGTTTTTT. Its protein is CAWSDGEKLFF. The full variable domain, with the rest looked up from reference TRBV30 and TRBJ1-4, is SQTIHQWPATLVQPVGSPLSLECTVEGTSNPNLYWYRQAAGRGLQLLFYSVGIGQISSEVPQNLSASRPQDRQFILSSKKLLLSDSGFYLCAWSDGEKLFFGSGTQLSVL.

The J gene is TRBJ2-1, the V gene TRBV5-1, with a weak D call TRBD2 (6 bases). The length of the CDR3 is 16 residues. V dropped 2 bases and J dropped 7 bases, with 19 bases sitting between them. Germline loops: CDR1 SGHRS, CDR2 YFSETQ. The chain's CDR3 is CASSFPRTGDRNEQFF. CDR3 DNA sequence: TGCGCCAGCAGCTTTCCGCGGACGGGGGACCGTAATGAGCAGTTCTTC. Full variable domain (rest looked up from reference TRBV5-1 and TRBJ2-1): KAGVTQTPRYLIKTRGQQVTLSCSPISGHRSVSWYQQTPGQGLQFLFEYFSETQRNKGNFPGRFSGRQFSNSRSEMNVSTLELGDSALYLCASSFPRTGDRNEQFFGPGTRLTVL.

The chain joins TRBV7-9 to TRBJ2-7, with D possibly matching TRBD2 (5 bases). Trimming removed 4 bases from V and 1 base from J, with 11 bases in between. The CDR3 covers 14 residues. In germline, CDR1 is SEHNR, CDR2 FQNEAQ (reference sequence). The CDR3 sequence: CASSSPGSSYEQYF. The CDR3 region has the DNA TGTGCCAGCAGCTCCCCGGGAAGTTCCTACGAGCAGTACTTC.

This chain connects TRBV10-3 to TRBJ2-7, with D tentatively TRBD1 or TRBD2 (5 bases each). Germline loops: CDR1 ENHRY, CDR2 SYGVKD. The CDR3 has 17 amino acids. Trimming took off 3 bases at V and 3 bases at J, with 21 bases between the two ends. CDR3 DNA: TGTGCCATCAGTGAAAAGGGACGTTCCGGCGAAGACTACGAGCAGTACTTC. This codes for CAISEKGRSGEDYEQYF.

The J gene is TRBJ2-5, the V gene TRBV29-1; D is perhaps TRBD2 (7 bases). The CDR3 loop spans 17 amino acids. The V gene's germline CDR1 is SQVTM and CDR2 ANQGSEA. V lost 0 bases and J 6 bases, leaving 23 bases between the germline ends. This CDR3 is CSVEDQGGTGGGQTQYF. CDR3 DNA: TGCAGCGTTGAAGATCAAGGCGGGACTGGCGGGGGCCAGACCCAGTACTTC.

This CDR3 is CASSVVTGGSQETQYF. The CDR3 nucleotides are TGTGCCAGCAGCGTAGTAACGGGAGGGTCGCAAGAGACCCAGTACTTC. The chain is built from TRBV9 and TRBJ2-5, with 8 bases lining up with TRBD2. J was trimmed by 2 bases and V by 0 bases; bases with no gene match: 6. The CDR3 runs to 16 residues. CDR1 and CDR2 from the germline V gene are SGDLS and YYNGEE.

This clonotype was observed a few times. This chain connects TRBV6-5 to TRBJ2-6; D remains unclear. V was pared by 6 bases and J by 0 bases, with 6 bases between. Germline CDR1 MNHEY, CDR2 SVGAGI. The CDR3 loop spans 14 amino acids. CDR3 coding DNA: TGTGCCAGCAGATCTAGCTCTGGGGCCAACGTCCTGACTTTC. Its protein product is CASRSSSGANVLTF.

V is TRBV7-8 and J is TRBJ2-1, with TRBD2 matching 10 bases. Trimming at V came to 5 bases and at J to 9 bases, leaving 7 bases not matched to a gene. Germline assignment: CDR1 SGHVS and CDR2 FQNEAQ. This CDR3 contains 14 residues. In DNA form, the CDR3 reads TGTGCCAGCAGCGGAGCGGGAGGGCCTGGTGAGCAGTTCTTC. Translation: CASSGAGGPGEQFF.

The chain carries TRBV20-1 and TRBJ2-3; unclear D gene. V dropped 3 bases and J dropped 5 bases, with 18 bases sitting between them. The germline CDR1 and CDR2 sequences are DFQATT and SNEGSKA (reference sequence). The CDR3 length is 15 residues. The DNA of the CDR3 is TGCAGTGCTAGTCGTCCCGATTTTGTGAGAGATACGCAGTATTTT. Amino acid sequence: CSASRPDFVRDTQYF.

The rearrangement links TRBV12-3 or TRBV12-4 to TRBJ1-2, with 7 nucleotides matching TRBD1. V lost 6 bases to trimming and J lost 8 bases; unmatched junction nucleotides: 6. CDR3 length: 12 residues. The CDR3, as DNA: TGTGCCAGCAGCAAGAACAGGGGCGGCTACACCTTC. Translation gives CASSKNRGGYTF.

This chain joins TRBV10-3 and TRBJ2-7; TRBD1 agrees at 8 bases. With V trimmed by 6 bases and J by 1 base, 8 bases remained unmatched. This CDR3 spans 15 amino acids. CDR1 and CDR2 (germline): ENHRY, SYGVKD. CDR3 bases: TGTGCCATCAGCCCCCGTACAGGGGGGTCCTACGAGCAGTACTTC. Residues: CAISPRTGGSYEQYF.

CDR3: CAISGTSGNYTDTQYF. DNA of the CDR3: TGTGCCATCAGTGGGACTAGCGGGAATTACACAGATACGCAGTATTTT. The J gene is TRBJ2-3, the V gene TRBV10-3; the match to TRBD2 covers 12 bases. The CDR3 sequence is 16 residues long. CDR1 and CDR2 (germline): ENHRY, SYGVKD. The ends lost 4 bases at V and 2 bases at J; junction bases unmatched: 4.

The rearrangement joins TRBV5-1 to TRBJ2-1; 8 bases agree with TRBD1. The length of the CDR3 is 14 residues. Germline V gives CDR1 SGHRS, CDR2 YFSETQ. V shed 4 bases and J 10 bases; nucleotides not matched to a gene: 10. The CDR3 DNA reads as TGCGCCAGCAGCCCAGGACAGGGTGGGACAGAGCAGTTCTTC. Protein sequence: CASSPGQGGTEQFF.

The chain is built from TRBV6-2 or TRBV6-3 and TRBJ1-2; D not resolved. Deletions cut 5 bases from V and 5 bases from J, with 18 bases between. Germline V gives CDR1 MNHEY, CDR2 SVGEGT. This CDR3 contains 15 residues. The CDR3 protein is CASSPDTARLYGYTF. CDR3 sequence (DNA): TGTGCCAGCAGTCCCGACACCGCGCGCTTATATGGCTACACCTTC.

This clonotype was observed once. The V and J genes are TRBV20-1 and TRBJ2-1; D is unclear. Germline values: CDR1 DFQATT, CDR2 SNEGSKA (reference sequence). Trimming took 3 bases from V and 6 from J, leaving 6 bases between them. The CDR3 runs 11 residues. In nucleotides, the CDR3 is TGCAGTGCTAGCCCCCTCAATGAGCAGTTCTTC. Amino acids: CSASPLNEQFF.

This chain connects TRBV21-1 to TRBJ2-1; the table names TRBD2, a call not compared with the DNA. TRBV21-1 is noted as a pseudogene. This CDR3 region has 14 residues. The CDR3 sequence is CASRLGLAYNEQFF. CDR3 in DNA: TGTGCCAGCAGACTGGGACTAGCCTACAATGAGCAGTTCTTC.

V gene TRBV3-1 combines with J gene TRBJ2-5; D ambiguous. Trimming took off 5 bases at V and 1 base at J, with 5 bases between the two ends. Germline CDR1 LGHDT, CDR2 YNNKEL (reference sequence). This CDR3 region has 12 residues. This CDR3 is CASSGIQETQYF. The CDR3 DNA reads TGTGCCAGCAGCGGGATCCAAGAGACCCAGTACTTC.

This clonotype was counted once. The chain carries TRBV13 and TRBJ2-1; D is unresolved. CDR1 is PRHDT, CDR2 FYEKMQ, per germline (reference sequence). This CDR3 comprises 12 residues. V shed 3 bases and J shed 7 bases, with 7 bases lying between them. CDR3 region: CASSFQRNEQFF. As DNA, the CDR3 is TGTGCCAGCAGCTTCCAAAGGAATGAGCAGTTCTTC.

Comment on this clonotype: Its ends do not fully match the called genes, so a read error is possible. This chain links TRBV3-1 with TRBJ1-6; 8 bases match TRBD1. Per the germline V gene, CDR1 is LGHDT and CDR2 is YNNKEL (reference sequence). This CDR3 has 16 amino acids. CDR3 in amino acids: CASSPVGTGPYSPLHF. CDR3 bases: TGTGCCAGCAGCCCAGTAGGGACAGGCCCCTATTCGCCCCTCCACTTT. Supplemented by reference TRBV3-1 and TRBJ1-6, the full variable domain reads DTAVSQTPKYLVTQMGNDKSIKCEQNLGHDTMYWYKQDSKKFLKIMFSYNNKELIINETVPNRFSPKSPDKAHLNLHINSLELGDSAVYFCASSPVGTGPYSPLHFGNGTRLTVT.

The V gene is TRBV5-1, the J gene TRBJ2-3; 15 positions agree with TRBD2. The CDR3 consists of 21 residues. The V segment lost 1 base and the J segment 4 bases; nucleotides outside the gene matches: 16. Looked up from germline, CDR1 is SGHRS and CDR2 is YFSETQ. CDR3 DNA sequence: TGCGCCAGCAGCTTGTTTCTTAGATCCGGGACTAGCGGGGGGATCGCAGATACGCAGTATTTT. Encoded protein: CASSLFLRSGTSGGIADTQYF.

Only a few counts were recorded for this clonotype. The V gene is TRBV29-1, the J gene TRBJ2-3; D gene unclear. Germline CDR1 reads SQVTM; CDR2 reads ANQGSEA. Trimming left V 3 bases short and J 2 bases short, with 6 bases between. The CDR3 length is 12 residues. The chain's CDR3 is CSVESSTDTQYF. The CDR3 DNA is TGCAGCGTTGAGTCCTCCACAGATACGCAGTATTTT.

The gene calls are TRBV20-1 and TRBJ1-2; D gene unclear. This CDR3 spans 16 amino acids. Germline CDR1 and CDR2: DFQATT and SNEGSKA (reference sequence). V was shortened by 2 bases and J by 6 bases, with 22 bases between the two germline ends. CDR3 in amino acids: CSARSPPGNRADGYTF. The CDR3 region has the DNA TGCAGTGCTAGAAGTCCCCCTGGCAACCGGGCGGATGGCTACACCTTC.